Reported below is one TCR beta chain. The data were obtained in a study of radiotherapy plus CTLA-4 blockade in lung cancer. The protocol was immunoSEQ multiplex PCR, while the TCRdb copy is restricted to in-frame clones and leaves out a portion. Here the sample spans around 91,000 clones, roughly 88% being singletons. CDR1 is MNHNS and CDR2 is SASEGT in the germline V gene. Unmatched junction bases numbered 5, after V lost 6 bases and J lost 7 bases. This CDR3 has 13 residues. The source of this sequence is a human donor with non-small cell lung cancer that progressed on radiotherapy plus ipilimumab. Here the sequenced sample was peripheral blood, taken from a patient treated with radiotherapy plus ipilimumab. The chain combines TRBV6-1 with TRBJ2-4; 8 bases are a match to TRBD1. This CDR3 reads CASSGQGSNIQYF. The CDR3 region has the DNA TGTGCCAGCAGCGGACAGGGAAGTAACATTCAGTACTTC.